This TCR beta chain was retrieved from a study of blood T cell repertoires in COVID-19. Turning to the study itself: Spain, Italy and the United States supplied samples that represented acute and convalescent COVID-19. The cDNA or gDNA used as material had been derived from T cells, B-cell-depleted T cells, or PBMCs.

Per the authors' pipeline: Amplification from reference gene primers served as the basis for estimated nucleated cell counts. Profiled with immunoSEQ multiplex PCR; TCRdb holds only in-frame clones, not every one. That table furnishes V, J and clone size, whereas the DNA furnished D and trimming. This sample has more than 45,000 clones, with more than 75% found just once. This CDR3 comprises 16 residues. Germline trimming cut 6 bases from V and 0 bases from J; bases unmatched to any gene: 9. The germline V gene encodes CDR1 SQVTM and CDR2 ANQGSEA. This TCR was recovered from a man between 65 and 79 years old with acute or convalescent COVID-19. Source material: peripheral blood. V and J are TRBV29-1 and TRBJ2-1; TRBD1 matches 9 bases. CDR3 amino acids: CSVLRDRVSSYNEQFF. For the CDR3, the DNA is TGCAGCGTCCTCCGGGACAGGGTTAGCTCCTACAATGAGCAGTTCTTC.